This T cell receptor (beta chain) was sequenced for a study of lymphopenia after photon versus proton radiotherapy. Clones were read by immunoSEQ multiplex PCR, and TCRdb kept only the in-frame ones, dropping some. Of around 63,000 clones in the sample, about 90% were seen once. CDR3 length: 15 residues. The ends were cut back, 5 bases at V and 0 bases at J, with 10 bases in the middle. Germline lookup yields CDR1 SGHAT and CDR2 FQDESV (reference sequence). The receptor was isolated from a man aged 35 to 55 with gastric cancer. The gene calls are TRBV11-1 and TRBJ2-2; no clear D gene. Specimen: peripheral blood, collected from a patient treated with photon-based radiotherapy. CDR3: CASSPVGTNTGELFF. The CDR3 bases are TGTGCCAGCAGCCCCGTGGGGACGAACACCGGGGAGCTGTTTTTT.